This T cell receptor beta chain was captured in a study of blood T cell repertoires in COVID-19. Across the study: PBMCs, B-cell-depleted T cells, or T cells were the source of the cDNA or gDNA that made up the material.

Germline V lookup: CDR1 SGHVS, CDR2 FNYEAQ. This CDR3 region has 15 residues. Trimming removed 1 base at V and 7 bases at J, with 17 bases between. The sample holds a few counts of this clone. Clones were sequenced by immunoSEQ multiplex PCR, and TCRdb holds only the in-frame ones, with some missing. The sample lists about 56,000 clones, roughly two thirds seen once, with 4% to 5.5% in the top ten. The sequence derives from a woman between 65 and 79 years old with COVID-19, enrolled during active disease. Source material: peripheral blood. The chain recombines TRBV7-6 with TRBJ2-7, with D maybe TRBD2 (6 bases). CDR3 residues: CASSLGGLGVGEQYF. The DNA for the CDR3 is TGTGCCAGCAGCTTAGGGGGACTGGGGGTTGGTGAGCAGTACTTC.